This T cell receptor beta chain appears in the sequencing data of a study of shared clonotypes between healthy human individuals. This clone was observed once. Antigen specificity is unknown. Study-level findings and limits: Sampling covered blood only; tissue repertoires likely differ.

The CDR3 has 11 amino acids. Germline CDR1 and CDR2: DFQATT and SNEGSKA (reference sequence). V gave up 1 base and J gave up 8 bases, with 7 bases separating them. Donors comprised only Caucasian adults living in Nashville, Tennessee. Libraries were prepared by immunoSEQ multiplex PCR; TCRdb keeps only in-frame clonotypes and omits some of them. This table holds roughly 1.4 million clones, about 98.5% found once. The TCR was taken from a man aged 25 to 40 in good health. The V call is TRBV20-1, the J call TRBJ2-3; no reliable D call. Sequencing was carried out using naive CD4+ T cells sorted from blood. Regarding subset: CD45RA+ positively selected. CDR3 sequence reads: CSARANPTQYF. The CDR3 nucleotides are TGCAGTGCTAGAGCTAATCCTACGCAGTATTTT.